These 3 T cell receptor beta chains originate from one sample sequenced in a study of CD8 T cells in Susac syndrome. RNA in amounts of roughly 0.5 to 1 ug was reverse transcribed with random hexamers. Each CDR3 protein is one row after TCRdb ran MiXCR on the immunoSEQ multiplex PCR reads. The sample lists tens of thousands of distinct CDR3 sequences, approximately 93% occurring once. Sequenced sample: CD8+ T cells from PBMCs. These receptor sequences come from a human donor in good health.

This chain joins TRBV7-2 and TRBJ2-1; 7 bases map to TRBD2. J lost 4 bases, V lost 6 bases, and 9 bases had no gene match. CDR1 SGHTA and CDR2 FQGNSA come from the germline V gene. This CDR3 has 15 amino acids. CDR3 sequence reads: CASRQLASSYNEQFF. Written as DNA, the CDR3 is TGTGCCAGCAGACAACTAGCGTCGTCATACAATGAGCAGTTCTTC.

This chain connects TRBV2 to TRBJ2-7; D not certain. Trimming cost V 7 bases and J 2 bases, with 18 bases left between them. The germline CDR1 and CDR2 sequences are SNHLY and FYNNEI. The CDR3 spans 15 residues. The CDR3 protein is CASTYPATEAYEQYF. As DNA, the CDR3 is TGTGCCAGCACGTACCCGGCGACGGAAGCCTACGAGCAGTACTTC.

The chain carries TRBV24-1 and TRBJ2-2; D gene uncertain. This CDR3 has 14 amino acids. V dropped 5 bases and J dropped 3 bases, with 9 bases sitting between them. The germline gives CDR1 KGHDR, CDR2 SFDVKD. CDR3 nucleotide sequence: TGTGCCACCAGTGGCCAAGCAGACACCGGGGAGCTGTTTTTT. Protein sequence: CATSGQADTGELFF.